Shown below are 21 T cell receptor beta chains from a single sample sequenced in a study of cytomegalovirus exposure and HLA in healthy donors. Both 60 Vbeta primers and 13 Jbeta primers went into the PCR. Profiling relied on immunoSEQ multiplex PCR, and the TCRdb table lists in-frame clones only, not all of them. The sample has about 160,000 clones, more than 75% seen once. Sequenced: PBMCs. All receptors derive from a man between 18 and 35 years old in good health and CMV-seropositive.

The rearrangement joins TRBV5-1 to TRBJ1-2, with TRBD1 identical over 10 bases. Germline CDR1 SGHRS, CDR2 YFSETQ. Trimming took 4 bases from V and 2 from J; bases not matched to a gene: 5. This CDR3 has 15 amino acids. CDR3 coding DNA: TGCGCCAGCAGCCCGGGGGGACAGGGGAACTATGGCTACACCTTC. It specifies CASSPGGQGNYGYTF.

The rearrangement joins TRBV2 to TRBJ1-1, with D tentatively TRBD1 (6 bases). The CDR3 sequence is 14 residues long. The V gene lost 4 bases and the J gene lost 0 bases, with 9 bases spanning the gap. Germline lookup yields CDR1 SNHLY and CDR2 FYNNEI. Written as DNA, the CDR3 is TGTGCCAGCAGTGCGACAGGTATGAACACTGAAGCTTTCTTT. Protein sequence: CASSATGMNTEAFF.

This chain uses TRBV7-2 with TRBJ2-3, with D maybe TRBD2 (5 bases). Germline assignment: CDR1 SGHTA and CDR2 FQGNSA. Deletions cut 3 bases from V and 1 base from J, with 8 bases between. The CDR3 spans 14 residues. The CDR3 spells CASSFDGGTDTQYF. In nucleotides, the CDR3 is TGTGCCAGCAGCTTCGACGGGGGCACAGATACGCAGTATTTT.

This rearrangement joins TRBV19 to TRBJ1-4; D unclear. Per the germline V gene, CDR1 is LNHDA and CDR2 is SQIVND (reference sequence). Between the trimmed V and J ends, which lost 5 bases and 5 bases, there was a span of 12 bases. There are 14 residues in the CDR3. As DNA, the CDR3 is TGTGCCAGTAGTGAGACATACTGGAATGAAAAACTGTTTTTT. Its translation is CASSETYWNEKLFF.

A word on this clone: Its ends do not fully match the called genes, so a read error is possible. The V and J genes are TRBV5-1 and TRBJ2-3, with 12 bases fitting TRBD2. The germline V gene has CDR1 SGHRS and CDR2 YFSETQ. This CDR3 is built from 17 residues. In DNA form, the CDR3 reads TGCACCAGCAGCTCAACCCTAGCGGGGGGGCATACAGATACGCAGTATTTT. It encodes CTSSSTLAGGHTDTQYF.

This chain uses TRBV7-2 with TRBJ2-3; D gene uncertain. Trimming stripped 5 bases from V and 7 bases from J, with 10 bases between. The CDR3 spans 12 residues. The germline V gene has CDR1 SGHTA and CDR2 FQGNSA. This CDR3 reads CASSVTRNTQYF. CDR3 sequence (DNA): TGTGCCAGCAGCGTAACGAGGAATACGCAGTATTTT.

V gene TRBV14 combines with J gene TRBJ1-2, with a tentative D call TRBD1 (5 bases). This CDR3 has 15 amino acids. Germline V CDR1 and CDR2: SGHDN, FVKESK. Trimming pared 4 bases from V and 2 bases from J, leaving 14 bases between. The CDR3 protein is CASSPPGVGNYGYTF. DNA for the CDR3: TGTGCCAGCAGCCCCCCGGGGGTGGGGAACTATGGCTACACCTTC.

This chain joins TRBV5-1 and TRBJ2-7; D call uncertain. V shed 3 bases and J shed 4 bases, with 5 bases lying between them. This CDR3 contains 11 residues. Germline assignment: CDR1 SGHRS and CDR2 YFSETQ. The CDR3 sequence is CASSSLYEQYF. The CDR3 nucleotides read TGCGCCAGCAGCTCCCTATACGAGCAGTACTTC.

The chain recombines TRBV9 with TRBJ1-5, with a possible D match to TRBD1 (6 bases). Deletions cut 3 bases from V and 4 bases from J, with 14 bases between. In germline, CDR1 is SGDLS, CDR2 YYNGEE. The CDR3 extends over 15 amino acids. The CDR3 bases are TGTGCCAGCAGCGCCACAGGGTCGGGGAATCAGCCCCAGCATTTT. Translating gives CASSATGSGNQPQHF. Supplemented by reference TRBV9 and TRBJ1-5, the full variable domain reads DSGVTQTPKHLITATGQRVTLRCSPRSGDLSVYWYQQSLDQGLQFLIQYYNGEERAKGNILERFSAQQFPDLHSELNLSSLELGDSALYFCASSATGSGNQPQHFGDGTRLSIL.

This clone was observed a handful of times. The CDR3 nucleotides are TGTGCCAGCAGCTCCCAGGGGGCTAACACCGGGGAGCTGTTTTTT. Its protein product is CASSSQGANTGELFF. The J gene is TRBJ2-2, the V gene TRBV7-6; 8 bases are shared with TRBD1. The CDR3 consists of 15 residues. Germline loops: CDR1 SGHVS, CDR2 FNYEAQ. Losses at the gene ends were 4 bases for V and 2 bases for J; bases not matched to a gene: 3.

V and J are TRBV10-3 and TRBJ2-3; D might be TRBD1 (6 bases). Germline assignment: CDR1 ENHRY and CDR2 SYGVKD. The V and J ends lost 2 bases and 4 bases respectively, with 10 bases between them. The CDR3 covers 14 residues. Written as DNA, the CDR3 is TGTGCCATCAGTGAGAATAAGGGGGCAGATACGCAGTATTTT. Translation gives CAISENKGADTQYF.

The CDR3 DNA follows: TGTGCCAGCAGCCCCGGGGGTGCTATGGGCTACACCTTC. Amino acid sequence: CASSPGGAMGYTF. The chain links TRBV7-9 to TRBJ1-2, with D tentatively TRBD1 (5 bases). This CDR3 contains 13 residues. Germline CDR1 reads SEHNR; CDR2 reads FQNEAQ (reference sequence). The V end was cut by 5 bases, the J end by 8 bases, with 15 bases between. Using reference TRBV7-9 and TRBJ1-2 for the parts outside the CDR3, the full variable domain is DTGVSQNPRHKITKRGQNVTFRCDPISEHNRLYWYRQTLGQGPEFLTYFQNEAQLEKSRLLSDRFSAERPKGSFSTLEIQRTEQGDSAMYLCASSPGGAMGYTFGSGTRLTVV.

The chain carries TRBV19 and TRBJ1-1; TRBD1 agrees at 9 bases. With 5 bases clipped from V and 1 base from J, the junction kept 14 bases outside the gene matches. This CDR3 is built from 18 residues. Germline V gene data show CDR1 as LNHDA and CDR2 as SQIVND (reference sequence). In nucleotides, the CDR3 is TGTGCCAGTAGTTCAGCACCCGGGACAGGGCGGGGGAACACTGAAGCTTTCTTT. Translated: CASSSAPGTGRGNTEAFF. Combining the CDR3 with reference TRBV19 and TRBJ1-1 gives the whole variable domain DGGITQSPKYLFRKEGQNVTLSCEQNLNHDAMYWYRQDPGQGLRLIYYSQIVNDFQKGDIAEGYSVSREKKESFPLTVTSAQKNPTAFYLCASSSAPGTGRGNTEAFFGQGTRLTVV.

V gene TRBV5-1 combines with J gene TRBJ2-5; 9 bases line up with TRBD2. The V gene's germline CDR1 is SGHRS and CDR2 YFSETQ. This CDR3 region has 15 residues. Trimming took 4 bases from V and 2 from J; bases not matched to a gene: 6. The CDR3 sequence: CASSTGTSPQETQYF. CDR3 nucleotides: TGCGCCAGCAGCACCGGGACTAGCCCGCAAGAGACCCAGTACTTC.

CDR3 bases: TGTGCCAGCAGTGACAGGGGTGGGGCCAACGTCCTGACTTTC. This gives the protein CASSDRGGANVLTF. This chain uses TRBV6-4 with TRBJ2-6; D might be TRBD1 (5 bases). V gave up 2 bases and J gave up 3 bases, with 5 bases separating them. The CDR3 runs to 14 residues. Germline V lookup: CDR1 MRHNA, CDR2 SNTAGT.

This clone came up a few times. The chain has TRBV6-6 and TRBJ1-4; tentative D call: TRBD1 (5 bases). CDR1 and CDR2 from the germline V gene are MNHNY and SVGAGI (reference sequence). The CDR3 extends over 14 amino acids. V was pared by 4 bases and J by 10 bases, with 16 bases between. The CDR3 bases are TGTGCCAGCAGTTCCGACGACAGAATTGGAAAACTGTTTTTT. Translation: CASSSDDRIGKLFF.

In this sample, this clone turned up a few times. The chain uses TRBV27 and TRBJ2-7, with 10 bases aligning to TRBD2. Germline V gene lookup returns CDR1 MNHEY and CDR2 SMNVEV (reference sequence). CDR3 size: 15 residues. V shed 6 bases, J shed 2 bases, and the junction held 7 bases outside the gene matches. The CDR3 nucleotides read TGTGCCAGCAGCCCTATAGCGGGGGGCCCCTACGAGCAGTACTTC. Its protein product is CASSPIAGGPYEQYF.

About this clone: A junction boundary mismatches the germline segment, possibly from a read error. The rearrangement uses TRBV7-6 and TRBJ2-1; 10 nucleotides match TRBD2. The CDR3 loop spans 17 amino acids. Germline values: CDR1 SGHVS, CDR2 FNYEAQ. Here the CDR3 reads CASSFEQPGLAYNVQFF. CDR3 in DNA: TGTGCCAGCAGCTTTGAACAACCGGGACTAGCGTACAATGTGCAGTTCTTC. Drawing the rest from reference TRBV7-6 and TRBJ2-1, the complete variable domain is GAGVSQSPRYKVTKRGQDVALRCDPISGHVSLYWYRQALGQGPEFLTYFNYEAQQDKSGLPNDRFSAERPEGSISTLTIQRTEQRDSAMYRCASSFEQPGLAYNVQFFGPGTRLTVL.

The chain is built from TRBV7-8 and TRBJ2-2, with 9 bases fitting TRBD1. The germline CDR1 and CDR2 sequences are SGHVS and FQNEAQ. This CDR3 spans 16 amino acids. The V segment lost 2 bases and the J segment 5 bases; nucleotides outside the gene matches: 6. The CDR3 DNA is TGTGCCAGCAGCTTATTCGCCGGACAGGGGACCGGGGAGCTGTTTTTT. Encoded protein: CASSLFAGQGTGELFF.

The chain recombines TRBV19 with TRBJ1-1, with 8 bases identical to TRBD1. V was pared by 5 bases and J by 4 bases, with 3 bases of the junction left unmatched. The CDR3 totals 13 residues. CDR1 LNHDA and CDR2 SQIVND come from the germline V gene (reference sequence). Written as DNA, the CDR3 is TGTGCCAGTAGTCTAACAGGGGGCACTGAAGCTTTCTTT. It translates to CASSLTGGTEAFF.

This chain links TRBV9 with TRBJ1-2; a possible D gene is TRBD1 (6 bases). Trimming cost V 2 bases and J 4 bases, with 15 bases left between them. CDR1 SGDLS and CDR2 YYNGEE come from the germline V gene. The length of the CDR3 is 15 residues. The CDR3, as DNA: TGTGCCAGCAGCGTCGCCGGACAGCCTGTCTATGGCTACACCTTC. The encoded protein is CASSVAGQPVYGYTF.